One sample yielded the 12 T cell receptor beta chains listed below, sequenced in a study of response to subunit inactivated influenza vaccine (dated by TCRdb to 2017 to 2018). Taken with the paper, the label for time point translates to: 45 days after influenza vaccine administration. Library prep was done by RT-PCR. Sequencing relied on an Illumina HiSeq 2500. The public reads were quality trimmed at Q25 with fastp and then assembled into clones with MiXCR by TCRdb, keeping productive beta chains. Identical CDR3 proteins give one entry, which carries the most common genes and DNA. The sample table records a few hundred thousand distinct CDR3 sequences; approximately 11% of these occur just once. Clones ranked in the top ten supply approximately 12% of the sample. This specimen was PBMCs from blood, taken 45 days after vaccination. These TCRs come from a man aged 45-60 years who received an inactivated influenza vaccine. Donor details come from another sample of the same person, matched by shared clones.

In this sample, this clonotype turned up many times. J is TRBJ2-1 and V is TRBV5-1; D unclear. This CDR3 comprises 16 residues. V was trimmed by 4 bases and J by 8 bases, leaving 22 bases between them. In germline, CDR1 is SGHRS, CDR2 YFSETQ. CDR3 sequence (DNA): TGCGCCAGCAGCCAGATGTGGCCCGCCGCGATCTATGAGCAGTTCTTC. Translation: CASSQMWPAAIYEQFF.

CDR3 residues: CASTDSYNTEAFF. CDR3 nucleotide sequence: TGTGCCAGCACGGACAGTTATAACACTGAAGCTTTCTTT. The J gene is TRBJ1-1, the V gene TRBV12-3 or TRBV12-4, with D tentatively TRBD1 (6 bases). The CDR3 is 13 residues long. Trimming cost V 7 bases and J 2 bases, with 11 bases left between them.

The genes are TRBV5-1 and TRBJ2-1; 12 bases are shared with TRBD2. The V segment lost 3 bases and the J segment 15 bases; nucleotides outside the gene matches: 7. The germline V gene has CDR1 SGHRS and CDR2 YFSETQ. CDR3 size: 13 residues. The CDR3 sequence: CASSSGLAGSRFF. The CDR3 DNA sequence: TGCGCCAGCAGCTCGGGACTAGCGGGTTCGAGGTTCTTC.

The sample holds a few counts of this clonotype. The J gene is TRBJ2-7, the V gene TRBV12-3 or TRBV12-4; TRBD1 might be the D (6 bases). This CDR3 is built from 11 residues. The V end was cut by 5 bases, the J end by 9 bases, with 11 bases between. CDR3 in amino acids: CASSQGTMQYF. CDR3 DNA: TGTGCCAGCAGTCAGGGGACAATGCAGTACTTC.

A few counts support this clonotype. This chain connects TRBV11-1 to TRBJ2-7; D call uncertain. Germline values: CDR1 SGHAT, CDR2 FQDESV (reference sequence). V lost 5 bases and J 2 bases, leaving 16 bases between the germline ends. This CDR3 contains 15 residues. The CDR3 nucleotides are TGTGCCAGCAGCGACCCCTCCGCAGGTACCTACGAGCAGTACTTC. Its translation: CASSDPSAGTYEQYF.

The chain combines TRBV9 with TRBJ2-1; 9 bases are shared with TRBD1. Unmatched junction bases numbered 12, after V lost 4 bases and J lost 10 bases. This CDR3 has 15 residues. Germline assignment: CDR1 SGDLS and CDR2 YYNGEE. The CDR3 DNA follows: TGTGCCAGCAGCAGCCGGACAGGGGACGCGGGCGAGCAGTTCTTC. Encoded protein: CASSSRTGDAGEQFF.

The CDR3 coding sequence is TGTGCCAGCAGACAAGAGGGGGTCCAAAGCACAGATACGCAGTATTTT. Residues: CASRQEGVQSTDTQYF. The chain couples TRBV12-3 or TRBV12-4 to TRBJ2-3; D is possibly TRBD1 (6 bases). The CDR3 loop spans 16 amino acids. V was pared by 6 bases and J by 0 bases, with 16 bases between.

This clonotype was picked up many times. The V gene is TRBV29-1, the J gene TRBJ2-1; 8 bases agree with TRBD2. The CDR3 length is 14 residues. Germline assignment: CDR1 SQVTM and CDR2 ANQGSEA. V shed 6 bases, J shed 7 bases, and the junction held 11 bases outside the gene matches. CDR3 sequence: CSVPGVAGLNEQFF. CDR3 nucleotide sequence: TGCAGCGTGCCCGGGGTAGCGGGATTGAATGAGCAGTTCTTC.

This clonotype was counted between two and nine times. The genes are TRBV6-1 and TRBJ2-1; TRBD2 matches 16 bases. The germline CDR1 and CDR2 sequences are MNHNS and SASEGT. With 1 base clipped from V and 6 bases from J, the junction kept 6 bases outside the gene matches. The CDR3 runs to 18 residues. CDR3 sequence: CASSEEGLAGGWSNEQFF. The CDR3 DNA sequence: TGTGCCAGCAGTGAAGAGGGACTAGCGGGAGGGTGGTCCAATGAGCAGTTCTTC.

V is TRBV19 and J is TRBJ1-2, with 7 positions matching TRBD1. There are 16 residues in the CDR3. From germline, CDR1 is LNHDA and CDR2 SQIVND (reference sequence). V was pared by 6 bases and J by 7 bases, with 17 bases of the junction left unmatched. Written as DNA, the CDR3 is TGTGCCAGTAGAGATACCCCGACAGGGCTAACGGGTGGCTACACCTTC. It translates to CASRDTPTGLTGGYTF.

This clonotype was counted many times. This rearrangement joins TRBV5-6 to TRBJ2-7; 9 bases are shared with TRBD1. The CDR3 sequence is 15 residues long. CDR1 is SGHDT, CDR2 YYEEEE, per germline. Trimming removed 1 base from V and 13 bases from J; junction bases left unmatched: 15. Here the CDR3 DNA reads TGTGCCAGCAGCTTGAGGGCCACCGGGACAGGGTACCCTTACTTC. It encodes CASSLRATGTGYPYF. Full variable domain (missing parts from reference TRBV5-6 and TRBJ2-7): DAGVTQSPTHLIKTRGQQVTLRCSPKSGHDTVSWYQQALGQGPQFIFQYYEEEERQRGNFPDRFSGHQFPNYSSELNVNALLLGDSALYLCASSLRATGTGYPYFGPGTRLTVT.

This clonotype was recorded at least ten times. The chain's CDR3 is CSVDRGRNEQYF. Written as DNA, the CDR3 is TGCAGCGTTGACAGGGGGAGGAACGAGCAGTACTTC. V usage is TRBV29-1 and J usage is TRBJ2-7; D is possibly TRBD1 (7 bases). Trimming left V 3 bases short and J 5 bases short, with 11 bases between. Germline V CDR1 and CDR2: SQVTM, ANQGSEA. This CDR3 spans 12 amino acids.